This T cell receptor (beta chain) was obtained from a study of blood T cell repertoires in COVID-19. Study-level information: All recovered Cohort 3 donors got two negative PCRs, got clearance, or saw symptom resolution. Whether acute or convalescent, the COVID-19 samples came from the United States, Italy and Spain.

The participants were between roughly 18 and 89 years old and came from 24 US areas. As handled by the study authors: The assay estimated nucleated cells by amplifying reference gene primers. TCRdb's copy holds only in-frame clones and misses some; the assay was immunoSEQ multiplex PCR. V and J calls plus clone size are reproduced from that table; the DNA served to infer D and trimming. The sample holds approximately 150,000 clones, 79% seen once. Specimen: PBMCs or T cells enriched from blood (not recorded which). The receptor was derived from a woman in her 70s in a cohort exposed to, infected with or recovered from COVID-19 (not recorded which).

In DNA form, the CDR3 reads TGCGCCAGCAGCGAGCAGGGCCCAGACACCGGGGAGCTGTTTTTT. Its protein is CASSEQGPDTGELFF. The chain couples TRBV5-1 to TRBJ2-2; D is perhaps TRBD1 (5 bases). Trimming removed 4 bases at V and 3 bases at J, with 13 bases between. Germline CDR1 is SGHRS and CDR2 is YFSETQ. There are 15 residues in the CDR3.